The rows below give T cell receptor beta chains drawn from one sample of a study of OX40 agonist ivuxolimab in advanced cancers. Profiling relied on immunoSEQ multiplex PCR, and the TCRdb table lists in-frame clones only, not all of them. The sample lists about 62,000 clones; 75% to 85% were seen once. The sequences come from CD4+ or CD8+ T cells sorted from blood, collected in a trial of the OX40 agonist ivuxolimab. The receptor set was obtained from an adult with an advanced solid tumor such as melanoma, head and neck, liver or kidney cancer. The CDR3 runs from the conserved cysteine through the conserved F or W. The D gene is left open where the match is weak. The size entry is marked missing in some rows and otherwise reads once, few, many or a size class.

cdr3_aa cdr3_nt d_call v_call clone_size j_call
CASSPGTGVYGYTF TGTGCCAGCAGTCCCGGGACAGGGGTATATGGCTACACCTTC TRBD1 TRBV2 NA TRBJ1-2
CASRPGGGGETQYF TGCGCCAGCAGACCCGGGGGAGGGGGGGAGACCCAGTACTTC NA TRBV4-1 NA TRBJ2-5
CARSLVSHGFF TGTGCCAGAAGCTTGGTTTCCCACGGGTTCTTC NA TRBV5-3 NA TRBJ2-1
CASSRTGEAFF TGTGCCAGCAGCCGGACAGGTGAAGCTTTCTTT TRBD1 TRBV5-8 NA TRBJ1-1
CAWSQIAATNEKLFF TGTGCCTGGAGCCAAATAGCGGCAACTAATGAAAAACTGTTTTTT NA TRBV30 once TRBJ1-4
CASRSSYNEQFF TGTGCCAGCAGAAGCTCCTACAATGAGCAGTTCTTC NA TRBV27 NA TRBJ2-1
CASSLGQGRTNEQFF TGTGCCAGCAGCCTTGGACAGGGGCGAACCAATGAGCAGTTCTTC TRBD1 TRBV7-9 NA TRBJ2-1
CASSLTVNNEKLFF TGTGCCAGTAGCTTGACAGTGAATAATGAAAAACTGTTTTTT NA TRBV19 NA TRBJ1-4
CAIRPTGDEQFF TGTGCCATCAGGCCGACAGGGGATGAGCAGTTCTTC TRBD1 TRBV10-3 NA TRBJ2-1
CASSPGGEIYAGELFF TGTGCCAGCAGTCCCGGAGGAGAAATCTACGCCGGGGAGCTGTTTTTT NA TRBV27 NA TRBJ2-2
CASSIDQTQSLRDPNQPQHF TGTGCCAGTAGTATAGATCAGACCCAATCACTCCGGGACCCCAATCAGCCCCAGCATTTT NA TRBV19 NA TRBJ1-5
CASSSAGQGNYEQYF TGTGCCAGTAGTTCTGCTGGACAGGGCAACTACGAGCAGTACTTC TRBD1 TRBV19 NA TRBJ2-7
CASSGTAGNTEAFF TGTGCCAGCAGTGGAACGGCGGGGAACACTGAAGCTTTCTTT NA TRBV28 few TRBJ1-1
CASSSTRQGGTGELFF TGTGCCAGCAGCTCCACTAGGCAGGGAGGCACCGGGGAGCTGTTTTTT NA TRBV7-2 few TRBJ2-2
CASSHRTADSYEQYF TGCGCCAGCAGCCATCGGACAGCTGACTCCTACGAGCAGTACTTC NA TRBV4-3 NA TRBJ2-7
CGSRGGGTGELFF TGTGGGTCTCGGGGTGGGGGCACCGGGGAGCTGTTTTTT NA TRBV19 NA TRBJ2-2
CASSQDRGDGYTF TGCGCCAGCAGCCAAGACAGGGGGGATGGCTACACCTTC TRBD1 TRBV4-3 once TRBJ1-2
CASARGEAGELFF TGTGCCAGCGCCCGGGGTGAGGCCGGGGAGCTGTTTTTT NA TRBV6-4 once TRBJ2-2
CASSGLDPYQPQHF TGTGCCAGCAGTGGTTTAGATCCCTATCAGCCCCAGCATTTT NA TRBV6-1 once TRBJ1-5
CASSPGTSGGDTQYF TGTGCCAGCAGCCCCGGGACTAGCGGGGGGGATACGCAGTATTTT TRBD2 TRBV9 few TRBJ2-3
CSVSGGPHTDTQYF TGCAGCGTTTCAGGAGGGCCCCACACAGATACGCAGTATTTT NA TRBV29-1 NA TRBJ2-3
CASSPMTGYTGELFF TGTGCCAGCTCACCAATGACAGGGTACACCGGGGAGCTGTTTTTT TRBD1 TRBV18 NA TRBJ2-2
CASSSRVPGMIGELFF TGTGCCAGCAGCTCGCGGGTGCCGGGAATGATCGGGGAGCTGTTTTTT NA TRBV5-4 NA TRBJ2-2
CASGLVGWTRPFF TGTGCTAGTGGTTTGGTAGGGTGGACTAGGCCGTTCTTC TRBD2 TRBV12-5 few TRBJ2-1
CASSLQGQDEQYF TGTGCCAGCAGCTTACAGGGGCAAGACGAGCAGTACTTC TRBD1 TRBV5-6 NA TRBJ2-7
CASSRDRAAGELFF TGCGCCAGCAGCCGAGACAGGGCCGCCGGGGAGCTGTTTTTT TRBD1 TRBV4-3 NA TRBJ2-2
CSAGQDLLGEQYF TGCAGCGCTGGACAGGACCTCTTAGGCGAGCAGTACTTC TRBD1 TRBV29-1 NA TRBJ2-7
CASSTGLRRGYEQYF TGTGCCAGCAGCACGGGGCTCCGTAGGGGTTACGAGCAGTACTTC NA TRBV7-2 once TRBJ2-7
CAVRDRAYEQYF TGTGCCGTCCGGGACAGAGCCTACGAGCAGTACTTC TRBD1 TRBV2 NA TRBJ2-7
CASSPNQGANYGYTF TGCGCCAGCAGCCCGAACCAGGGGGCCAACTATGGCTACACCTTC TRBD1 TRBV4-3 NA TRBJ1-2
CASSPGHSYEQYF TGTGCCAGCAGCCCGGGACATTCCTACGAGCAGTACTTC NA TRBV5-6 NA TRBJ2-7
CASSGQGTEAFF TGTGCCAGCAGTGGACAGGGGACCGAAGCTTTCTTT TRBD1 TRBV6-5 NA TRBJ1-1
CASSLTGLNTEAFF TGTGCCAGCAGCTTGACGGGCCTGAACACTGAAGCTTTCTTT NA TRBV5-5 NA TRBJ1-1
CASSSLNYEQYF TGTGCCAGCAGTTCCCTAAACTACGAGCAGTACTTC NA TRBV6-5 NA TRBJ2-7
CASSQAGQGPAGNEKLFF TGTGCCAGCAGCCAAGCCGGACAGGGGCCGGCGGGTAATGAAAAACTGTTTTTT TRBD1 TRBV14 few TRBJ1-4
CASSYPDGSYEQYF TGTGCCAGCAGTTACCCGGACGGCTCCTACGAGCAGTACTTC NA TRBV6-6 NA TRBJ2-7
CASSGGLQPQHF TGTGCCAGCAGTGGGGGGTTACAGCCCCAGCATTTT NA TRBV28 NA TRBJ1-5
CAISTRGLGETQYF TGTGCCATCAGTACCAGGGGTTTAGGGGAGACCCAGTACTTC NA TRBV10-3 NA TRBJ2-5
CASSSPLAGESRTYNEQFF TGTGCCAGCAGCTCCCCCCTAGCGGGAGAGTCCCGGACCTACAATGAGCAGTTCTTC TRBD2 TRBV7-2 NA TRBJ2-1
CASSLGSAGGNTEAFF TGTGCCAGCAGCTTAGGGTCGGCAGGGGGGAACACTGAAGCTTTCTTT TRBD1 TRBV7-9 once TRBJ1-1
CASSLGGAGYEQYF TGTGCCAGCAGCTTGGGGGGCGCCGGCTACGAGCAGTACTTC NA TRBV5-4 NA TRBJ2-7
CASSLGQINQPQHF TGTGCCAGCTCGCTTGGACAGATCAATCAGCCCCAGCATTTT NA TRBV18 NA TRBJ1-5
CASRPPFRDAATNEKLFF TGTGCCAGCAGACCGCCGTTCCGGGACGCAGCAACTAATGAAAAACTGTTTTTT NA TRBV7-9 NA TRBJ1-4
CASSWTSLGNEQFF TGTGCCAGCAGCTGGACTAGCCTGGGAAATGAGCAGTTCTTC TRBD2 TRBV9 NA TRBJ2-1
CASRGTNYNEQFF TGTGCCAGCAGAGGAACAAACTACAATGAGCAGTTCTTC NA TRBV9 NA TRBJ2-1
CAWATRGGTEAFF TGTGCCTGGGCAACCAGGGGGGGGACTGAAGCTTTCTTT TRBD1 TRBV30 NA TRBJ1-1
CASSLTLGASSYNEQFF TGTGCCAGCAGCTTAACTCTTGGCGCGAGCTCCTACAATGAGCAGTTCTTC NA TRBV7-3 NA TRBJ2-1
CASSLDYYNEQFF TGTGCCAGCAGCTTGGACTACTACAATGAGCAGTTCTTC NA TRBV13 NA TRBJ2-1
CASSFTRTDSYEQYF TGCGCCAGCAGCTTTACGAGGACGGATTCCTACGAGCAGTACTTC NA TRBV5-1 once TRBJ2-7